This T cell receptor (beta chain) was documented in a study of blood T cell repertoires in COVID-19. Study at large: Whether acute or convalescent, the COVID-19 samples came from the United States, Italy and Spain.

The germline gives CDR1 MNHNS, CDR2 SASEGT. V dropped 0 bases and J dropped 2 bases, with 11 bases sitting between them. The CDR3 is 15 residues long. Source study methods: Reference gene primer amplification in the assay estimated nucleated cell counts. The assay was immunoSEQ multiplex PCR, and TCRdb's table has in-frame clones only and misses some. V, J and clone size are those of that table, while D and trimming were read from the DNA. The sample has about 170,000 clones; approximately 90% are singletons. The specimen was peripheral blood. This clonotype was sampled from a man aged 25-45 years with COVID-19, enrolled during active disease. The gene calls are TRBV6-1 and TRBJ2-7; D uncertain. The CDR3 coding sequence is TGTGCCAGCAGTGAAGCTGATGGAGTACCCTACGAGCAGTACTTC. It specifies CASSEADGVPYEQYF.